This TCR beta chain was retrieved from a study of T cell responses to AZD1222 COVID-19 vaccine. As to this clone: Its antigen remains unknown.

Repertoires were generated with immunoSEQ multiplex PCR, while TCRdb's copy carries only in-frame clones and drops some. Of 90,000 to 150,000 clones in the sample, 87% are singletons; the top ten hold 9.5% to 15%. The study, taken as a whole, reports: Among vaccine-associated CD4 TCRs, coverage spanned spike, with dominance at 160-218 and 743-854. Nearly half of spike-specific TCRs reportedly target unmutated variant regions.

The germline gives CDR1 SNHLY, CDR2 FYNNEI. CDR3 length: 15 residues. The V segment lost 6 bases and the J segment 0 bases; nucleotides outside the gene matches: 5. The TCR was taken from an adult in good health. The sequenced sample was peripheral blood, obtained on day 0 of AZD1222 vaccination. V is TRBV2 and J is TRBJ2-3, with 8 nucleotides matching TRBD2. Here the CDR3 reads CASSTAGASTDTQYF. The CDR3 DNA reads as TGTGCCAGCAGCACAGCGGGGGCGAGCACAGATACGCAGTATTTT. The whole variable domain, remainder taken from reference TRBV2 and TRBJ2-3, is EPEVTQTPSHQVTQMGQEVILRCVPISNHLYFYWYRQILGQKVEFLVSFYNNEISEKSEIFDDQFSVERPDGSNFTLKIRSTKLEDSAMYFCASSTAGASTDTQYFGPGTRLTVL.